The 15 T cell receptor beta chains reported below all come from one sample, sequenced in a study of shared clonotypes between healthy human individuals. Using immunoSEQ multiplex PCR, the repertoire was profiled, and TCRdb retains in-frame clones only, with some absent. The sample has under 650,000 clones, 90% to 96% seen once. Sequenced material: naive CD4+ T cells sorted from blood. The subset was: CD45RA+ positively selected. All receptors come from a woman between 25 and 40 years old in good health.

V usage is TRBV28 and J usage is TRBJ1-5; tentative D call: TRBD1 (5 bases). The germline gives CDR1 MDHEN, CDR2 SYDVKM. Deletions cut 6 bases from V and 1 base from J, with 7 bases between. The length of the CDR3 is 13 residues. The DNA of the CDR3 is TGTGCCAGCAGAGGACACAGCAATCAGCCCCAGCATTTT. Its translation: CASRGHSNQPQHF.

The chain has TRBV4-1 and TRBJ2-7; 12 bases align to TRBD2. Germline CDR1 and CDR2: MGHRA and YSYEKL. V shed 1 base and J 3 bases; nucleotides not matched to a gene: 4. CDR3 length equals 16 residues. CDR3 in amino acids: CASSQVRTSGNYEQYF. Here the CDR3 DNA reads TGCGCCAGCAGCCAAGTTAGGACTAGCGGGAACTACGAGCAGTACTTC.

CDR3 loop: CASSLWDNRENGYTF. The CDR3 nucleotides are TGTGCCAGCAGTTTATGGGACAACCGGGAAAATGGCTACACCTTC. This chain joins TRBV28 and TRBJ1-2, with TRBD1 as a possible D gene (5 bases). V shed 0 bases and J shed 6 bases, with 14 bases lying between them. This CDR3 has 15 residues. CDR1 and CDR2 (germline): MDHEN, SYDVKM.

This rearrangement joins TRBV6-1 to TRBJ2-7; 9 bases map to TRBD2. Trimming removed 6 bases from V and 2 bases from J; junction bases left unmatched: 5. CDR3 size: 14 residues. Germline lookup yields CDR1 MNHNS and CDR2 SASEGT. CDR3 loop: CASRGLAAPYEQYF. The DNA of the CDR3 is TGTGCCAGCAGGGGACTAGCTGCCCCCTACGAGCAGTACTTC.

The rearrangement links TRBV11-2 to TRBJ1-1; D uncertain. Trimming removed 0 bases at V and 4 bases at J, with 9 bases between. The CDR3 spans 14 residues. Per the germline V gene, CDR1 is SGHAT and CDR2 is FQNNGV. CDR3 residues: CASSLDEGGTEAFF. The CDR3 DNA reads as TGTGCCAGCAGCTTAGACGAGGGAGGCACTGAAGCTTTCTTT. The entire variable domain, with the rest obtained from reference TRBV11-2 and TRBJ1-1, is as follows: EAGVAQSPRYKIIEKRQSVAFWCNPISGHATLYWYQQILGQGPKLLIQFQNNGVVDDSQLPKDRFSAERLKGVDSTLKIQPAKLEDSAVYLCASSLDEGGTEAFFGQGTRLTVV.

The chain employs TRBV6-1 and TRBJ1-5, with D unclear. V lost 4 bases and J lost 4, with 11 bases in between. Germline V gives CDR1 MNHNS, CDR2 SASEGT. This CDR3 comprises 14 residues. The CDR3 DNA is TGTGCCAGCAGTGTTACGGACGATAATCAGCCCCAGCATTTT. Translation gives CASSVTDDNQPQHF.

This clone was observed once. This CDR3 reads CASSFSGEDSYEQYF. Here the CDR3 DNA reads TGTGCCAGCAGTTTTTCGGGGGAGGACTCCTACGAGCAGTACTTC. The genes are TRBV28 and TRBJ2-7, with D perhaps TRBD2 (6 bases). The CDR3 is 15 amino acids. From germline, CDR1 is MDHEN and CDR2 SYDVKM. Trimming shortened V by 3 bases and J by 0 bases, and 12 bases separated the two germline ends.

The DNA of the CDR3 is TGTGCCAGCAGGGGGCTAGCGGGAGGGCCCGGTGAGCAGTACTTC. Translating gives CASRGLAGGPGEQYF. The J gene is TRBJ2-7, the V gene TRBV11-2, with 12 nucleotides matching TRBD2. The junction had 10 bases not matched to a gene; V was cut back by 6 bases and J by 7 bases. The length of the CDR3 is 15 residues. CDR1 is SGHAT and CDR2 is FQNNGV in the germline V gene. Full variable domain (rest looked up from reference TRBV11-2 and TRBJ2-7): EAGVAQSPRYKIIEKRQSVAFWCNPISGHATLYWYQQILGQGPKLLIQFQNNGVVDDSQLPKDRFSAERLKGVDSTLKIQPAKLEDSAVYLCASRGLAGGPGEQYFGPGTRLTVT.

The CDR3 loop reads CASSLSIAGGFYEQYF. As DNA, the CDR3 is TGTGCCAGCAGCTTATCGATTGCAGGGGGCTTCTACGAGCAGTACTTC. The chain carries TRBV13 and TRBJ2-7, with 8 nucleotides matching TRBD1. V lost 2 bases to trimming and J lost 3 bases; unmatched junction nucleotides: 9. The CDR3 totals 16 residues. Per germline, CDR1 PRHDT and CDR2 FYEKMQ (reference sequence). Full variable domain (remainder filled in from reference TRBV13 and TRBJ2-7): AAGVIQSPRHLIKEKRETATLKCYPIPRHDTVYWYQQGPGQDPQFLISFYEKMQSDKGSIPDRFSAQQFSDYHSELNMSSLELGDSALYFCASSLSIAGGFYEQYFGPGTRLTVT.

V gene TRBV19 combines with J gene TRBJ2-2; 14 bases are a match to TRBD2. The CDR3 is made up of 18 amino acids. Germline values: CDR1 LNHDA, CDR2 SQIVND (reference sequence). V trimming: 0 bases; J trimming: 4 bases; junction bases outside the gene matches: 4. CDR3 region: CASSIEGLAGAGTGELFF. CDR3 DNA sequence: TGTGCCAGTAGTATAGAGGGACTAGCGGGAGCTGGCACCGGGGAGCTGTTTTTT.

V usage is TRBV29-1 and J usage is TRBJ2-7; D possibly corresponds to TRBD2 (5 bases). The germline CDR1 and CDR2 sequences are SQVTM and ANQGSEA. Trimming pared 4 bases from V and 6 bases from J, leaving 13 bases between. CDR3 size: 12 residues. CDR3 sequence reads: CSVVEVVGEQYF. The CDR3 region has the DNA TGCAGCGTTGTGGAGGTTGTGGGCGAGCAGTACTTC.

As concerns this clone: The same CDR3 arises from other DNA sequences in this sample as well. This chain uses TRBV28 with TRBJ1-2; D gene unclear. Looked up from germline, CDR1 is MDHEN and CDR2 is SYDVKM. V was pared by 6 bases and J by 0 bases, with 2 bases between. CDR3 length equals 11 residues. CDR3 DNA sequence: TGTGCCAGCAGGTCTAACTATGGCTACACCTTC. Its translation: CASRSNYGYTF.

The chain uses TRBV27 and TRBJ1-5; a possible D gene is TRBD1 (5 bases). CDR3 length: 13 residues. Germline-derived CDR1 and CDR2 are MNHEY and SMNVEV (reference sequence). The V gene lost 7 bases and the J gene lost 6 bases, with 13 bases spanning the gap. CDR3 amino acids: CASTRGRGQPQHF. CDR3 bases: TGTGCCAGCACCCGGGGTAGGGGTCAGCCCCAGCATTTT.

V is TRBV5-1 and J is TRBJ2-7; TRBD1 matches at 7 bases. This CDR3 is 15 amino acids long. V shed 0 bases and J 7 bases; nucleotides not matched to a gene: 10. The V gene's germline CDR1 is SGHRS and CDR2 YFSETQ. The CDR3 DNA reads TGCGCCAGCAGCTTGGGGTTAGGGGGCGTGGAAGAGCAGTACTTC. Protein product: CASSLGLGGVEEQYF. The full variable domain, its missing parts supplied by reference TRBV5-1 and TRBJ2-7, is KAGVTQTPRYLIKTRGQQVTLSCSPISGHRSVSWYQQTPGQGLQFLFEYFSETQRNKGNFPGRFSGRQFSNSRSEMNVSTLELGDSALYLCASSLGLGGVEEQYFGPGTRLTVT.

This rearrangement joins TRBV7-2 to TRBJ2-5, with 8 nucleotides matching TRBD2. V shed 4 bases and J 5 bases; nucleotides not matched to a gene: 6. From germline, CDR1 is SGHTA and CDR2 FQGNSA. This CDR3 region has 14 residues. The CDR3 reads CASSSISGTETQYF. Here the CDR3 DNA reads TGTGCCAGCAGCTCGATTAGCGGGACGGAGACCCAGTACTTC. The whole variable domain, filled in from reference TRBV7-2 and TRBJ2-5, reads GAGVSQSPSNKVTEKGKDVELRCDPISGHTALYWYRQSLGQGLEFLIYFQGNSAPDKSGLPSDRFSAERTGGSVSTLTIQRTQQEDSAVYLCASSSISGTETQYFGPGTRLLVL.